This TCR beta chain derives from a study of blood T cell repertoires in COVID-19. The CDR3 spans 16 residues. V lost 2 bases and J lost 4; bases outside the gene matches: 8. CDR1 LGHNT and CDR2 FRNRAP come from the germline V gene. In the authors' workflow: Reference gene primer amplification yielded estimated nucleated cell counts. Using immunoSEQ multiplex PCR, the repertoire was profiled, and TCRdb retains in-frame clones only, with some absent. Clonal size and the V and J genes are those of that table, whereas D and trimming came from the DNA. The sample shows about 110,000 clones, less than 75% of them seen only once.

Source material: peripheral blood. The rearrangement links TRBV12-5 to TRBJ2-5; 9 bases fit TRBD1. This receptor was obtained from a human donor with acute or convalescent COVID-19. The donor label of this sample is uncertain. This CDR3 is CASGLPLPTGGETQYF. The CDR3 DNA reads TGTGCTAGTGGTTTGCCCCTACCGACAGGGGGAGAGACCCAGTACTTC.